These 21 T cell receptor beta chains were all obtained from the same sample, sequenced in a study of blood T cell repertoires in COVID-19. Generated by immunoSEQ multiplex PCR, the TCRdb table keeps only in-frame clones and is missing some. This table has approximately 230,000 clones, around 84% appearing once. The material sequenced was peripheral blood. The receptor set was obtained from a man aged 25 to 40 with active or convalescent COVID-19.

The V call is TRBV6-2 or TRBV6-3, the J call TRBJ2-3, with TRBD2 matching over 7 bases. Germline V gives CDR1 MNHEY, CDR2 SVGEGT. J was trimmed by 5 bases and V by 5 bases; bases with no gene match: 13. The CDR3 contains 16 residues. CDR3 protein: CASSPWIAGTGDTQYF. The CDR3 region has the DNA TGTGCCAGCAGTCCGTGGATAGCGGGTACGGGAGATACGCAGTATTTT.

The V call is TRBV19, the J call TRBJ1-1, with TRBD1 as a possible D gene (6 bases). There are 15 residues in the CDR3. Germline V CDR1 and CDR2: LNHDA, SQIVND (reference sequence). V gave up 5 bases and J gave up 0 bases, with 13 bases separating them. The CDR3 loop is CASSFDRPMNTEAFF. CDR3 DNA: TGTGCCAGTAGTTTTGACAGGCCCATGAACACTGAAGCTTTCTTT.

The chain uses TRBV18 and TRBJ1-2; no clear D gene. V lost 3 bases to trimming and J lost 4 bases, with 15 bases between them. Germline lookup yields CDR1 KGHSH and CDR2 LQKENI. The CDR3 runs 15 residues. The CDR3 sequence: CASSPSADTTYGYTF. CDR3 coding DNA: TGTGCCAGCTCACCTTCCGCTGACACCACCTATGGCTACACCTTC.

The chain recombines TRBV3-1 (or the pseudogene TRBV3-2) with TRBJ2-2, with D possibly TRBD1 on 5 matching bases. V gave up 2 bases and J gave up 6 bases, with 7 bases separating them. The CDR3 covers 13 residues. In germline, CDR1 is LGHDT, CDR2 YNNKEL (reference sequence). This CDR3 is CASSQLGAGELFF. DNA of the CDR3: TGTGCCAGCAGCCAATTAGGGGCCGGGGAGCTGTTTTTT.

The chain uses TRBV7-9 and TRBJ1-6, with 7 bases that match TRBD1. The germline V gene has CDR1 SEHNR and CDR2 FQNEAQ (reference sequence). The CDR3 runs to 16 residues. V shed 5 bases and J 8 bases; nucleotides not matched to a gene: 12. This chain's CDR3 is CASSPPRQGTHSPLHF. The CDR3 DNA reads TGTGCCAGCAGCCCACCCAGACAGGGTACACATTCACCCCTCCACTTT.

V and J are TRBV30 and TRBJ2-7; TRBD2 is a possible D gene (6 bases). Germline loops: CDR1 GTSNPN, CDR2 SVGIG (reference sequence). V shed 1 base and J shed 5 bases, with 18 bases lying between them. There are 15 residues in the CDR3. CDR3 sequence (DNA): TGTGCCTGGAGTGAACGGGACCCTCGGAGGGACGAGCAGTACTTC. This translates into CAWSERDPRRDEQYF.

The DNA for the CDR3 is TGTGCCAGCAGCTCCCAAGGGGGTCGCACTGAAGCTTTCTTT. Protein sequence: CASSSQGGRTEAFF. The V call is TRBV7-2, the J call TRBJ1-1; D perhaps matches TRBD1 (6 bases). V shed 4 bases and J shed 4 bases, with 13 bases lying between them. CDR3 size: 14 residues. The germline V gene encodes CDR1 SGHTA and CDR2 FQGNSA.

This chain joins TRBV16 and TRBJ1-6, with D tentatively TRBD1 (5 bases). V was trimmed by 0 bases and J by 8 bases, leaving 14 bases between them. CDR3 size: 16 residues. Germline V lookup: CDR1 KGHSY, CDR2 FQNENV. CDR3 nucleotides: TGTGCCAGCAGCCAATCGAAGGGGTTAAAGGATTCACCCCTCCACTTT. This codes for CASSQSKGLKDSPLHF.

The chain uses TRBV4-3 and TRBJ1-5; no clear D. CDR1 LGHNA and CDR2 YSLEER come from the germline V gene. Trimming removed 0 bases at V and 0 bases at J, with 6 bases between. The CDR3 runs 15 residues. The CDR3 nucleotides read TGCGCCAGCAGCCAAGAGGCCTCTAGCAATCAGCCCCAGCATTTT. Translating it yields CASSQEASSNQPQHF.

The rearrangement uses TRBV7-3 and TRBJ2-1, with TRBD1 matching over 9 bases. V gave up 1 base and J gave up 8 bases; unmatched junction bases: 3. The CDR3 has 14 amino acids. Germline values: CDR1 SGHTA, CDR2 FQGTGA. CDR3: CASSLMDRGYEQFF. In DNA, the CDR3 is TGTGCCAGCAGCTTAATGGACAGGGGCTATGAGCAGTTCTTC.

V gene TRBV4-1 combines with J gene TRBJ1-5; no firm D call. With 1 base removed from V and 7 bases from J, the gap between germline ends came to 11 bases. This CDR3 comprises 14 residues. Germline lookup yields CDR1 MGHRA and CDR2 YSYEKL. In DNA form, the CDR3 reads TGCGCCAGCAGCCAAGGAGGCAGCCAGCAGCCCCAGCATTTT. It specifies CASSQGGSQQPQHF.

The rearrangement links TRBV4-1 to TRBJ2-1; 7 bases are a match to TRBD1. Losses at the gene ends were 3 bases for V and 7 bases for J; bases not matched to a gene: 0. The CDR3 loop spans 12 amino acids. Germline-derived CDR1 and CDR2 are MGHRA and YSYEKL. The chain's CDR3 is CASSQTGNEQFF. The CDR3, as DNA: TGCGCCAGCAGCCAGACAGGGAATGAGCAGTTCTTC.

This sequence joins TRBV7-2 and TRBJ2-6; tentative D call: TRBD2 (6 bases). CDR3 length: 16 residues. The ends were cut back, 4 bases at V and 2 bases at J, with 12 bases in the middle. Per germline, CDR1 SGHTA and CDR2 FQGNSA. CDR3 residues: CASSSRGGAGANVLTF. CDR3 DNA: TGTGCCAGCAGCTCGCGTGGCGGGGCTGGGGCCAACGTCCTGACTTTC.

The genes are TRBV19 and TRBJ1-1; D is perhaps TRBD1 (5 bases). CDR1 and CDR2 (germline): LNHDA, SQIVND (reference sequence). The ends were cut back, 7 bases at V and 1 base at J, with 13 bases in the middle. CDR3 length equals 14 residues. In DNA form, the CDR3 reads TGTGCCAGTACGGTGGCAGGGAAGAACACTGAAGCTTTCTTT. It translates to CASTVAGKNTEAFF.

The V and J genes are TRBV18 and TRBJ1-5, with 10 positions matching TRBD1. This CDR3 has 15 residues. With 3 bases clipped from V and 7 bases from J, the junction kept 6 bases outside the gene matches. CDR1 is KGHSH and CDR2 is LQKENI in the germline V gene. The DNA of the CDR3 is TGTGCCAGCTCACCGACAGGGGGCGCAGGACAGCCCCAGCATTTT. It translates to CASSPTGGAGQPQHF.

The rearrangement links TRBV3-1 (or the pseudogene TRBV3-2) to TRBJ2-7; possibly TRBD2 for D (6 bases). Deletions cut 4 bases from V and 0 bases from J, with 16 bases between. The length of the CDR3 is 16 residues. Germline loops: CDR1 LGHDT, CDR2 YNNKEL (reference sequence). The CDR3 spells CASSLGSVGGSYEQYF. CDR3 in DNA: TGTGCCAGCAGCCTGGGGTCAGTGGGGGGCTCCTACGAGCAGTACTTC.

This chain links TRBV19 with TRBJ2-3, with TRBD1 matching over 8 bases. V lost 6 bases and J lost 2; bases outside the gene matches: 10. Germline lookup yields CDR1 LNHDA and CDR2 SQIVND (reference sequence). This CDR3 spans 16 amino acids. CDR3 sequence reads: CASRPQGAQTTDTQYF. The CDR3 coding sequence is TGTGCCAGTAGGCCCCAGGGGGCCCAAACCACAGATACGCAGTATTTT.

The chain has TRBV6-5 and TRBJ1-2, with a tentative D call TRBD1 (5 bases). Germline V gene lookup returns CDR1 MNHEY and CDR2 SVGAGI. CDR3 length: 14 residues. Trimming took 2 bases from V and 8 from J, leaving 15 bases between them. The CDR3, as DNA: TGTGCCAGCAGTTACGGGGGAGGAATGGGCGGCTACACCTTC. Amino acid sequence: CASSYGGGMGGYTF.

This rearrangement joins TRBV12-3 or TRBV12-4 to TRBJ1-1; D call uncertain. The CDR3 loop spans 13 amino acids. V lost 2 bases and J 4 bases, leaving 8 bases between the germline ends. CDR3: CASSLTGSTEAFF. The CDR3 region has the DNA TGTGCCAGCAGTTTAACGGGATCCACTGAAGCTTTCTTT.

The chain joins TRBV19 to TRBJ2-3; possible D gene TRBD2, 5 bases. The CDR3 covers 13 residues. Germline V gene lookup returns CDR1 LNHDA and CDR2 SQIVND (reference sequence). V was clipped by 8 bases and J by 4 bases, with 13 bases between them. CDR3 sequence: CASGLPGSDTQYF. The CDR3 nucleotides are TGTGCCAGTGGACTGCCGGGCTCAGATACGCAGTATTTT.

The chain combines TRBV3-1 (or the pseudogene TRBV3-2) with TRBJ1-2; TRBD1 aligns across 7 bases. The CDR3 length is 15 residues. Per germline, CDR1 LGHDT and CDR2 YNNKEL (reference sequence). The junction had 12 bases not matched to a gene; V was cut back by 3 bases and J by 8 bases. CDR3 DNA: TGTGCCAGCAGCCACTCAGGGGGTCCTCCCTCGGGCTACACCTTC. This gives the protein CASSHSGGPPSGYTF.